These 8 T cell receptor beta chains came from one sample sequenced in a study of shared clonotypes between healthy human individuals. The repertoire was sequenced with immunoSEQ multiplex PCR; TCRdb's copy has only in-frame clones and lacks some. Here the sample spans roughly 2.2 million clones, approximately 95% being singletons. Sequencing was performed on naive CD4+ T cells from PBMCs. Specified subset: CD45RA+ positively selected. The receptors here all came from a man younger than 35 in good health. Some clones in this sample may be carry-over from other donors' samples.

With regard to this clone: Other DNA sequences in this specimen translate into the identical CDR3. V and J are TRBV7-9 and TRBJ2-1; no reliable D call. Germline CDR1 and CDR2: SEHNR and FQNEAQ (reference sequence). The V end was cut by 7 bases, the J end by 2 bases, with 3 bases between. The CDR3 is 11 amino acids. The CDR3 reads CASTPYNEQFF. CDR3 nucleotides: TGTGCCAGCACCCCCTACAATGAGCAGTTCTTC.

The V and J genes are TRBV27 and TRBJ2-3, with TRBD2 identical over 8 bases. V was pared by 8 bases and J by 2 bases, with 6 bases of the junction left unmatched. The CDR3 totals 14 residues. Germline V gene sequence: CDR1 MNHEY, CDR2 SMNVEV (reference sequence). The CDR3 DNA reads TGTGCCAGCGGTGTAGCGGGATACACAGATACGCAGTATTTT. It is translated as CASGVAGYTDTQYF.

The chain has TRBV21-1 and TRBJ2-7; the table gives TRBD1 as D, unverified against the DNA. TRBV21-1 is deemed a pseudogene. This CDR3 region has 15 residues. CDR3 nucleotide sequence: TGTGCCAGCAAGCGGCTACTAGGACAGCCGTACGAGCAGTACTTC. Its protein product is CASKRLLGQPYEQYF.

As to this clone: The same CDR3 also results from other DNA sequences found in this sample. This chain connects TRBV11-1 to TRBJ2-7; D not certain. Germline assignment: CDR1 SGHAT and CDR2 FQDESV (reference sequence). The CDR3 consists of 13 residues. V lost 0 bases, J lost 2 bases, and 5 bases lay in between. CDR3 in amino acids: CASSLAGTYEQYF. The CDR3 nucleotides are TGTGCCAGCAGCTTAGCGGGTACCTACGAGCAGTACTTC.

This CDR3 is CASSPPSGQKFNYGYTF. The DNA of the CDR3 is TGTGCCAGCTCACCCCCCTCGGGACAGAAGTTTAACTATGGCTACACCTTC. V and J are TRBV18 and TRBJ1-2; the match to TRBD1 covers 7 bases. There are 17 residues in the CDR3. V lost 3 bases and J lost 1; bases outside the gene matches: 11. From germline, CDR1 is KGHSH and CDR2 LQKENI.

CDR3 bases: TGTGCCAGCAGTACCAGGGGAGAGACCCAGTACTTC. Translating gives CASSTRGETQYF. The J gene is TRBJ2-5, the V gene TRBV28, with D maybe TRBD1 (6 bases). The CDR3 loop spans 12 amino acids. V shed 5 bases and J shed 4 bases, with 8 bases lying between them. CDR1 MDHEN and CDR2 SYDVKM come from the germline V gene.

Here the CDR3 DNA reads TGTGCCAGCAGCTTAGCGTCCGGGACGTATGATACGCAGTATTTT. It encodes CASSLASGTYDTQYF. V and J are TRBV7-2 and TRBJ2-3; TRBD1 or TRBD2 may be the D gene (5 bases each). The CDR3 is made up of 15 amino acids. V lost 0 bases, J lost 6 bases, and 13 bases lay in between. Germline lookup yields CDR1 SGHTA and CDR2 FQGNSA.

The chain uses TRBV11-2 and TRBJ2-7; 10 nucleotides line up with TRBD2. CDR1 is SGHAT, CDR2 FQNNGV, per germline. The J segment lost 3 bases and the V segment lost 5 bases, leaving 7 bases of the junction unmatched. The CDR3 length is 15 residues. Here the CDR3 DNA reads TGTGCCAGCAGCCTTCCCGGACTAGCGGTCTACGAGCAGTACTTC. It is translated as CASSLPGLAVYEQYF.